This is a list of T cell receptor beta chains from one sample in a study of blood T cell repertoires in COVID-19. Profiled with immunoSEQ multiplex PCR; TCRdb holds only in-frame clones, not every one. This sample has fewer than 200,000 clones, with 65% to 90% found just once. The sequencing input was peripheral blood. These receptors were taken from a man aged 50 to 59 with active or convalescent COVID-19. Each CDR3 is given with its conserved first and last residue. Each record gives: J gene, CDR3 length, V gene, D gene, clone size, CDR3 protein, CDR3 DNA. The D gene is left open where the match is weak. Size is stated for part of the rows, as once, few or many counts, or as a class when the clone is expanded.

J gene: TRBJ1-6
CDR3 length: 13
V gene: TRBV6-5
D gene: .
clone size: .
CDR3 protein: CASRDSLNSPLHF
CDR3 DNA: TGTGCCAGCAGAGACAGTCTCAATTCACCCCTCCACTTT

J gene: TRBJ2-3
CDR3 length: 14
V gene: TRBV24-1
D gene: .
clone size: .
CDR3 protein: CATSDLRQADTQYF
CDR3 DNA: TGTGCCACCAGTGACCTCCGACAGGCGGATACGCAGTATTTT

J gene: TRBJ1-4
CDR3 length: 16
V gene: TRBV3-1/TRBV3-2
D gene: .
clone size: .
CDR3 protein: CASSQDLGATNEKLFF
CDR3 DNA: TGTGCCAGCAGCCAAGATTTAGGAGCAACTAATGAAAAACTGTTTTTT

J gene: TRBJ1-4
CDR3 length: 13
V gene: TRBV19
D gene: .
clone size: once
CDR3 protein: CASSSRENEKLFF
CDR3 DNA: TGTGCCAGTAGTAGCCGGGAAAATGAAAAACTGTTTTTT

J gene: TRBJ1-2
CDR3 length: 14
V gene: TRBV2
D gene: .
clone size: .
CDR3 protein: CASSDWVPAGGYTF
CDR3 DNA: TGTGCCAGCAGTGATTGGGTCCCGGCGGGGGGCTACACCTTC

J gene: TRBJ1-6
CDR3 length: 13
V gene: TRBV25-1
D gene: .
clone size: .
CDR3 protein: CASSASRNSPLHF
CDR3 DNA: TGTGCCAGCAGTGCCTCCAGGAATTCACCCCTCCACTTT

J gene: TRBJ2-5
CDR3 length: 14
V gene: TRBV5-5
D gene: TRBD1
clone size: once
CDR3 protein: CASSPGQGLETQYF
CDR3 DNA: TGTGCCAGCTCCCCGGGACAGGGTTTAGAGACCCAGTACTTC

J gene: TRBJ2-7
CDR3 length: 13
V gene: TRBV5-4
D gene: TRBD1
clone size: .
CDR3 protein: CASSSTGVYEQYF
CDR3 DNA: TGTGCCAGCAGCTCCACAGGGGTATACGAGCAGTACTTC

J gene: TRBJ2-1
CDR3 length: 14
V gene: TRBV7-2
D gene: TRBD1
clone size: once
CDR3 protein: CASSLQLGDRAQFF
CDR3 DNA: TGTGCCAGCAGCTTACAGCTTGGGGACAGGGCGCAGTTCTTC

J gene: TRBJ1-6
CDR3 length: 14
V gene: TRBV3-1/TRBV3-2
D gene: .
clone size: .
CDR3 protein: CASGAGSGNSPLHF
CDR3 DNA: TGTGCCAGCGGGGCCGGCAGCGGGAATTCACCCCTCCACTTT

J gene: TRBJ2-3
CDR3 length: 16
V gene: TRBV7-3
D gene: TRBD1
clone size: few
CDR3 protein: CASSPSGQGGLDTQYF
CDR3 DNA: TGTGCCAGCAGCCCCTCGGGACAGGGTGGGCTGGATACGCAGTATTTT

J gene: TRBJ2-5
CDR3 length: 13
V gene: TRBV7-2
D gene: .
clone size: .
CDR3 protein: CASSLQIQETQYF
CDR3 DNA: TGTGCCAGCAGCTTACAGATCCAAGAGACCCAGTACTTC

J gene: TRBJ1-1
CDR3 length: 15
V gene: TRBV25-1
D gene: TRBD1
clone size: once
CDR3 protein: CASSPPVSGTAKAFF
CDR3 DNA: TGTGCCAGCAGCCCTCCCGTTTCCGGGACAGCGAAAGCTTTCTTT

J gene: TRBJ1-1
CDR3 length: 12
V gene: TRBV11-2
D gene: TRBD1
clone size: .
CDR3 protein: CASRTGITEAFF
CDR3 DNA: TGTGCCAGCAGGACAGGGATCACTGAAGCTTTCTTT

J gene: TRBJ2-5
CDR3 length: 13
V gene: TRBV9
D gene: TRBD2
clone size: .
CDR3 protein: CASSVGLATTQYF
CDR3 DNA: TGTGCCAGCAGCGTAGGACTAGCGACGACCCAGTACTTC

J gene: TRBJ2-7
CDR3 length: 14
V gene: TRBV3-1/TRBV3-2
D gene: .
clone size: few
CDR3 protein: CASSQDPGAHEQYF
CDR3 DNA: TGTGCCAGCAGCCAAGATCCAGGGGCCCACGAGCAGTACTTC

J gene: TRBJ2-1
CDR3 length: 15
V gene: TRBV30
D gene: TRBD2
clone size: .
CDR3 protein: CAWSVLGREGGEQFF
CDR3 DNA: TGTGCCTGGAGTGTACTGGGGCGGGAGGGCGGTGAGCAGTTCTTC

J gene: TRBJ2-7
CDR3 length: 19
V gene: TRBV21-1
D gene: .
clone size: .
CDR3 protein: CASSKSRDRGKVAGYEQYF
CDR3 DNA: TGTGCCAGCAGCAAATCTAGGGACAGGGGGAAAGTAGCGGGCTACGAGCAGTACTTC

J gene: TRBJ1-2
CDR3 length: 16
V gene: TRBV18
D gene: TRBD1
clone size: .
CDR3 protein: CASSAGQGDSSGGYTF
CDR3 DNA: TGTGCCAGCTCGGCGGGACAGGGGGATAGTAGTGGTGGCTACACCTTC

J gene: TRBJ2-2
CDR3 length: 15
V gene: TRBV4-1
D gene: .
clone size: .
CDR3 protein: CASSQPGQNTGELFF
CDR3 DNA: TGCGCCAGCAGCCAGCCGGGACAGAACACCGGGGAGCTGTTTTTT

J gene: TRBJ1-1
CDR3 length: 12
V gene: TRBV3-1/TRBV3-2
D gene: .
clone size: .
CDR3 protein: CASSQELGEAFF
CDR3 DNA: TGTGCCAGCAGCCAAGAGCTCGGTGAAGCTTTCTTT

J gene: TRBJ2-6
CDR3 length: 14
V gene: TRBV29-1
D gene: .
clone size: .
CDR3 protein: CSVGGSSGANVLTF
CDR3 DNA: TGCAGCGTTGGGGGCAGCTCTGGGGCCAACGTCCTGACTTTC

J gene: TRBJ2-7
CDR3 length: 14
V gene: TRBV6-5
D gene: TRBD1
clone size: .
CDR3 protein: CASSSADRVDEQYF
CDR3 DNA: TGTGCCAGCAGTTCGGCGGACAGGGTCGACGAGCAGTACTTC

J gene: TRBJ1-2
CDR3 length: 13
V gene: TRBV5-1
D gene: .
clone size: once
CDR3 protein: CASSFGTLDSYTF
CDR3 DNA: TGCGCCAGCAGCTTCGGGACATTGGATAGCTACACCTTC

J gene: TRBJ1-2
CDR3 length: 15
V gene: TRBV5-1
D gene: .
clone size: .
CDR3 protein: CASSLAAITNYGYTF
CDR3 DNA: TGCGCCAGCAGCTTGGCCGCGATAACCAACTATGGCTACACCTTC

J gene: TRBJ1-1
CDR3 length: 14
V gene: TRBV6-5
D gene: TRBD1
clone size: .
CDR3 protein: CASSYDRVGTEAFF
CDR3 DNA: TGTGCCAGCAGTTACGACAGGGTGGGGACTGAAGCTTTCTTT

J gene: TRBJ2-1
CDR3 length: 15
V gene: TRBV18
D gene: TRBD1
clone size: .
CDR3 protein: CASSGGTGAGNEQFF
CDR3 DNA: TGTGCCAGCTCTGGTGGGACAGGGGCTGGCAATGAGCAGTTCTTC

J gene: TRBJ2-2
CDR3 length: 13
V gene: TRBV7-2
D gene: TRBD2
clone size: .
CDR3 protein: CASSTRGAGELFF
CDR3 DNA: TGTGCCAGCAGCACCCGGGGGGCCGGGGAGCTGTTTTTT

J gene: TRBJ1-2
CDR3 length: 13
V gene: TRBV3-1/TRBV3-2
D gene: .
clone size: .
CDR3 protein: CASSPIPTDGYTF
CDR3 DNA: TGTGCCAGCAGCCCGATTCCCACAGATGGCTACACCTTC

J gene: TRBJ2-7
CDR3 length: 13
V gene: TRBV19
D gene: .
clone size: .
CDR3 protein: CASSSGLPYEQYF
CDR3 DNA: TGTGCCAGTAGCTCGGGACTCCCCTACGAGCAGTACTTC

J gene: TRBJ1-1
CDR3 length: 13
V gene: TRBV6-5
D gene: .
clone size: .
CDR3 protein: CASSSPSSTEAFF
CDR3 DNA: TGTGCCAGCAGTTCCCCCTCTAGCACTGAAGCTTTCTTT

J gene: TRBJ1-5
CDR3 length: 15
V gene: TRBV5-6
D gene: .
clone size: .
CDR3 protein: CASSPQGWVGQPQHF
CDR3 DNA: TGTGCCAGCAGCCCGCAGGGGTGGGTGGGTCAGCCCCAGCATTTT

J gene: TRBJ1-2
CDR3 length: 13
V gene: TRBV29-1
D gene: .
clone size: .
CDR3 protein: CSVEAGERYGYTF
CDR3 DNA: TGCAGCGTTGAAGCAGGGGAAAGGTATGGCTACACCTTC

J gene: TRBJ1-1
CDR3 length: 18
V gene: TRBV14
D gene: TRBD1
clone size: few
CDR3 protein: CASSQDRQGPFLNTEAFF
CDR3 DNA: TGTGCCAGCAGCCAAGACAGACAGGGGCCCTTCTTGAACACTGAAGCTTTCTTT

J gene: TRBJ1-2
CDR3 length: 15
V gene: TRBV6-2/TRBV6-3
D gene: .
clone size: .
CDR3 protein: CASSYRPLGDYGYTF
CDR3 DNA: TGTGCCAGCAGTTATCGGCCTTTAGGGGACTATGGCTACACCTTC

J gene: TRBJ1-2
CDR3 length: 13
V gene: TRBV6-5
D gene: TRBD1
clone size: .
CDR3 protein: CASSHTQGDGYTF
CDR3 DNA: TGTGCCAGCAGCCATACACAGGGGGATGGCTACACCTTC

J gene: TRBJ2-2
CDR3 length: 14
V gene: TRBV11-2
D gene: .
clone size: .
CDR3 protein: CASSSRGETGELFF
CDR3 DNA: TGTGCCAGCAGTTCTCGTGGGGAGACCGGGGAGCTGTTTTTT

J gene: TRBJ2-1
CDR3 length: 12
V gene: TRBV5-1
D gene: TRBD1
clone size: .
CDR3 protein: CASTTGVDEQFF
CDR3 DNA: TGCGCCAGCACTACAGGGGTTGATGAGCAGTTCTTC

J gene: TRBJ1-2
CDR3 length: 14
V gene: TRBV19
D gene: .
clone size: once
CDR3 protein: CASSRDKGNYGYTF
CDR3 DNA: TGTGCCAGTAGTCGGGACAAGGGGAACTATGGCTACACCTTC

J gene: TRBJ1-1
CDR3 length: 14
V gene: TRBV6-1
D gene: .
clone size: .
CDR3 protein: CASSEHLRNTEAFF
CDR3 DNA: TGTGCCAGCAGTGAACACTTACGTAACACTGAAGCTTTCTTT

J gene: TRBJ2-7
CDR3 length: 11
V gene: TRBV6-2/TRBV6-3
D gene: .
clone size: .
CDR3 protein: CASSRLSEQYF
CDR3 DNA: TGTGCCAGCAGCCGTCTGAGTGAGCAGTACTTC

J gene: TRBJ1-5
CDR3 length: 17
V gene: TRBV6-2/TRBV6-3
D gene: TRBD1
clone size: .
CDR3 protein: CASSYGSGRGMDQPQHF
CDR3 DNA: TGTGCCAGCAGTTACGGGTCGGGCAGGGGGATGGATCAGCCCCAGCATTTT

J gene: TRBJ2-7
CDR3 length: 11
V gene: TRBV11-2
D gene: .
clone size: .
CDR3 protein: CASSSYYEQYF
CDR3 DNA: TGTGCCAGCAGCTCTTACTACGAGCAGTACTTC